This passage covers 18 T cell receptor beta chains from one sample sequenced in a study of monozygotic twins with inflammatory bowel disease (dated by TCRdb to the late 2010s). Receptors were amplified or captured by 5' RACE. These reads were obtained on an Illumina HiSeq 2500. Once TCRdb had reprocessed the reads, it stored one entry per CDR3 protein sequence and supplied no DNA. The sample's table lists a count of hundreds of thousands of distinct CDR3 sequences. Jointly, the top ten make up 5.6% of the sample. Sequences were obtained from blood. Every receptor here comes from a human donor with ulcerative colitis or Crohn's disease, or a healthy co-twin of an affected twin (not recorded which).

The rearrangement joins TRBV29-1 to TRBJ2-5; the D gene TCRdb calls, TRBD2, cannot be checked with no DNA. The CDR3 runs 14 residues. Germline V gene data show CDR1 as SQVTM and CDR2 as ANQGSEA. The CDR3 region is CSVGLAGGGETQYF. Supplemented by reference TRBV29-1 and TRBJ2-5, the full variable domain reads SAVISQKPSRDICQRGTSLTIQCQVDSQVTMMFWYRQQPGQSLTLIATANQGSEATYESGFVIDKFPISRPNLTFSTLTVSNMSPEDSSIYLCSVGLAGGGETQYFGPGTRLLVL.

The chain recombines TRBV7-9 with TRBJ2-7; TCRdb designates TRBD2, a call that cannot be tested without DNA. This CDR3 is built from 13 residues. Germline V gene data show CDR1 as SEHNR and CDR2 as FQNEAQ (reference sequence). CDR3 region: CASSLGGGGEQYF.

The chain carries TRBV9 and TRBJ2-2; TCRdb's D gene call, TRBD2, goes unchecked for lack of DNA. The length of the CDR3 is 16 residues. Germline lookup yields CDR1 SGDLS and CDR2 YYNGEE. CDR3 residues: CASSVGWRESTGELFF.

This chain connects TRBV11-2 to TRBJ1-3. The CDR3 has 18 amino acids. Per germline, CDR1 SGHAT and CDR2 FQNNGV. CDR3 sequence: CASSLVFPRQSSGNTIYF.

The chain is built from TRBV5-1 and TRBJ2-2. The CDR3 totals 14 residues. The germline V gene has CDR1 SGHRS and CDR2 YFSETQ. CDR3 region: CASRWTRNTGELFF.

This chain connects TRBV11-1 to TRBJ2-7; TCRdb's D call, TRBD1, is unchecked because there is no DNA. CDR3 length: 14 residues. Germline CDR1 reads SGHAT; CDR2 reads FQDESV (reference sequence). CDR3 residues: CASSHPRGNYEQYF.

The J gene is TRBJ1-1, the V gene TRBV12-3 or TRBV12-4. This CDR3 has 13 amino acids. The CDR3: CASSFSVVTEAFF.

This chain connects TRBV7-2 to TRBJ2-2; TCRdb selects TRBD1, and the lack of DNA leaves this call unchecked. From germline, CDR1 is SGHTA and CDR2 FQGNSA. The CDR3 sequence is 15 residues long. The chain's CDR3 is CASSLRQATTGELFF.

The chain links TRBV12-3 or TRBV12-4 to TRBJ1-1; TCRdb outputs TRBD1, but without DNA this stays unchecked. The CDR3 sequence is 15 residues long. CDR3 loop: CASSSSRAPNTEAFF.

The CDR3 loop is CASSQERRITDTQYF. The rearrangement joins TRBV4-3 to TRBJ2-3. Germline V gene sequence: CDR1 LGHNA, CDR2 YSLEER. The CDR3 consists of 15 residues.

The V and J genes are TRBV5-1 and TRBJ2-1; TCRdb lists TRBD1, though no DNA is available to test this call. This CDR3 is 15 amino acids long. CDR1 is SGHRS, CDR2 YFSETQ, per germline. This CDR3 reads CASSLAPGDYNEQFF.

The chain couples TRBV4-3 to TRBJ1-2; TCRdb designates TRBD1, a call that cannot be tested without DNA. Germline values: CDR1 LGHNA, CDR2 YSLEER. This CDR3 has 16 amino acids. The CDR3 loop reads CASSQDLGTGAHGYTF.

This rearrangement joins TRBV6-1 to TRBJ1-5; TCRdb picks TRBD1, but there is no DNA to check that call. The CDR3 covers 15 residues. Germline V gives CDR1 MNHNS, CDR2 SASEGT. The CDR3 loop reads CASRDGTVSNQPQHF.

V is TRBV18 and J is TRBJ2-5; TCRdb reports TRBD2, a call that lacks DNA to check it against. CDR1 and CDR2 from the germline V gene are KGHSH and LQKENI. This CDR3 is built from 16 residues. CDR3 protein: CASSYKIAGLWETQYF.

V is TRBV27 and J is TRBJ2-1. Germline loops: CDR1 MNHEY, CDR2 SMNVEV (reference sequence). This CDR3 contains 16 residues. This CDR3 reads CASSPSSRASYNEQFF.

The chain combines TRBV5-1 with TRBJ2-2; lacking DNA, the TRBD1 call made by TCRdb goes unchecked. From germline, CDR1 is SGHRS and CDR2 YFSETQ. The CDR3 spans 15 residues. This CDR3 reads CASRSTGMNTGELFF.

The V call is TRBV27, the J call TRBJ2-7. The CDR3 loop spans 13 amino acids. Germline V gene lookup returns CDR1 MNHEY and CDR2 SMNVEV (reference sequence). The CDR3 sequence: CASNLSGAYEQYF.

The V gene is TRBV20-1, the J gene TRBJ1-2; the TRBD1 assignment by TCRdb is unverifiable without DNA. Germline lookup yields CDR1 DFQATT and CDR2 SNEGSKA (reference sequence). CDR3 length: 13 amino acids. The CDR3 here is CSARDRGDHGYTF.